The 28 T cell receptor beta chains below come from one sample, sequenced in a study of blood T cell repertoires in COVID-19. This table comes from immunoSEQ multiplex PCR, and its TCRdb copy is limited to in-frame clones, with some not included. The data show roughly 170,000 clones, roughly nine tenths seen once. The material sequenced was peripheral blood. All receptors derive from a man aged 55 to 70 with acute or convalescent COVID-19.

This clone was seen once. This chain connects TRBV10-1 to TRBJ1-1; no clear D. Trimming left V 5 bases short and J 1 base short, with 8 bases between. This CDR3 region has 13 residues. CDR1 is WNHNN and CDR2 is SYGVQD in the germline V gene (reference sequence). The CDR3 is CASSPERNTEAFF. CDR3 nucleotide sequence: TGCGCCAGCAGTCCCGAGCGGAACACTGAAGCTTTCTTT.

The chain uses TRBV27 and TRBJ1-2; 7 positions match TRBD1. The trim removed 8 bases at V and 4 bases at J, leaving 7 bases unmatched. Germline loops: CDR1 MNHEY, CDR2 SMNVEV (reference sequence). The length of the CDR3 is 13 residues. DNA for the CDR3: TGTGCCAGCGGTAGACAGGGAGGCTATGGCTACACCTTC. It specifies CASGRQGGYGYTF.

This sequence joins TRBV4-1 and TRBJ2-7; 9 bases fit TRBD2. Germline-derived CDR1 and CDR2 are MGHRA and YSYEKL. CDR3 length: 13 amino acids. With 4 bases clipped from V and 5 bases from J, the junction kept 3 bases outside the gene matches. CDR3 coding DNA: TGCGCCAGCAGCCTTCGACTAGCGGACGAGCAGTACTTC. Amino acid sequence: CASSLRLADEQYF.

The rearrangement links TRBV5-1 to TRBJ1-6, with a weak D call TRBD1 (6 bases). The length of the CDR3 is 14 residues. V gave up 4 bases and J gave up 8 bases, with 13 bases separating them. CDR1 is SGHRS, CDR2 YFSETQ, per germline. In DNA form, the CDR3 reads TGCGCCAGCAGCCAACAGGGCTGGGATTCACCCCTCCACTTT. Translation gives CASSQQGWDSPLHF.

The genes are TRBV2 and TRBJ1-1; D is ambiguous. The CDR3 has 11 residues. Deletions cut 5 bases from V and 6 bases from J, with 7 bases between. Per the germline V gene, CDR1 is SNHLY and CDR2 is FYNNEI. The CDR3 bases are TGTGCCAGCAGTCAGAGGGCTGAAGCTTTCTTT. This gives the protein CASSQRAEAFF.

V usage is TRBV29-1 and J usage is TRBJ1-2; a possible D gene is TRBD1 (6 bases). Trimming removed 7 bases at V and 6 bases at J, with 12 bases between. Germline CDR1 reads SQVTM; CDR2 reads ANQGSEA. CDR3 length equals 11 residues. CDR3 loop: CSAGVSDGYTF. CDR3 nucleotide sequence: TGCAGCGCAGGGGTTTCAGATGGCTACACCTTC.

This clone appeared a single time. The chain is built from TRBV6-5 and TRBJ2-2; D is perhaps TRBD1 (7 bases). This CDR3 comprises 14 residues. Trimming took off 7 bases at V and 7 bases at J, with 16 bases between the two ends. Germline-derived CDR1 and CDR2 are MNHEY and SVGAGI. CDR3 in amino acids: CASKAGGRVGELFF. The CDR3 coding sequence is TGTGCCAGCAAGGCAGGGGGGCGGGTCGGGGAGCTGTTTTTT.

The genes are TRBV11-3 and TRBJ1-4; 7 bases map to TRBD1. V lost 1 base to trimming and J lost 0 bases; unmatched junction nucleotides: 5. The CDR3 contains 17 residues. Germline loops: CDR1 SGHNT, CDR2 YENEEA. The CDR3 spells CASSLASGTATNEKLFF. The CDR3 DNA reads TGTGCCAGCAGCTTAGCCTCCGGGACAGCAACTAATGAAAAACTGTTTTTT.

To note about this clone: This same CDR3 is encoded by further DNA sequences in the sample. The V gene is TRBV5-1, the J gene TRBJ1-2; the match to TRBD1 covers 9 bases. V lost 0 bases to trimming and J lost 6 bases; unmatched junction nucleotides: 0. CDR1 is SGHRS and CDR2 is YFSETQ in the germline V gene. The CDR3 length is 13 residues. The CDR3 spells CASSLGQGDGYTF. The CDR3 DNA sequence: TGCGCCAGCAGCTTGGGACAGGGGGATGGCTACACCTTC. The whole variable domain, remainder taken from reference TRBV5-1 and TRBJ1-2, is KAGVTQTPRYLIKTRGQQVTLSCSPISGHRSVSWYQQTPGQGLQFLFEYFSETQRNKGNFPGRFSGRQFSNSRSEMNVSTLELGDSALYLCASSLGQGDGYTFGSGTRLTVV.

The CDR3 loop reads CASSSSGRNTGELFF. CDR3 nucleotides: TGTGCCAGCAGTTCTAGCGGGAGGAACACCGGGGAGCTGTTTTTT. The genes are TRBV2 and TRBJ2-2, with 10 bases that match TRBD2. Germline V lookup: CDR1 SNHLY, CDR2 FYNNEI. The CDR3 loop spans 15 amino acids. V lost 5 bases and J lost 1; bases outside the gene matches: 1.

J is TRBJ1-5 and V is TRBV5-8, with 10 positions matching TRBD1. In germline, CDR1 is SGHTS, CDR2 YDEGEE. Germline trimming cut 4 bases from V and 7 bases from J; bases unmatched to any gene: 8. The CDR3 covers 15 residues. The CDR3 nucleotides are TGTGCCAGCAGCAAGGGGACAGGGGATCGACAGCCCCAGCATTTT. Amino acid sequence: CASSKGTGDRQPQHF.

This chain connects TRBV3-1 (or the pseudogene TRBV3-2) to TRBJ1-2; perhaps TRBD1 as D (6 bases). Trimming took off 4 bases at V and 4 bases at J, with 10 bases between the two ends. CDR1 and CDR2 from the germline V gene are LGHDT and YNNKEL (reference sequence). The CDR3 spans 13 residues. CDR3 nucleotides: TGTGCCAGCAGCCCGACAGGACCCTATGGCTACACCTTC. It is translated as CASSPTGPYGYTF.

The chain carries TRBV11-2 and TRBJ2-1; the match to TRBD2 covers 13 bases. CDR3 length: 15 residues. In germline, CDR1 is SGHAT, CDR2 FQNNGV. Trimming removed 5 bases from V and 4 bases from J; junction bases left unmatched: 2. The CDR3 loop reads CASSGGLAGYNEQFF. The DNA for the CDR3 is TGTGCCAGCAGCGGGGGACTAGCGGGGTACAATGAGCAGTTCTTC.

V is TRBV30 and J is TRBJ2-6; 10 bases fit TRBD1. The length of the CDR3 is 20 residues. J lost 0 bases, V lost 4 bases, and 15 bases had no gene match. Germline assignment: CDR1 GTSNPN and CDR2 SVGIG (reference sequence). The CDR3 region is CAWTPPGTGDTLSGANVLTF. CDR3 bases: TGTGCCTGGACCCCGCCCGGGACAGGGGACACTCTCTCTGGGGCCAACGTCCTGACTTTC.

The rearrangement uses TRBV11-2 and TRBJ1-2; the D is unclear. The CDR3 has 12 residues. V was trimmed by 0 bases and J by 7 bases, leaving 6 bases between them. Germline loops: CDR1 SGHAT, CDR2 FQNNGV. The CDR3 region is CASSLDRFGYTF. The CDR3 region has the DNA TGTGCCAGCAGCTTAGACAGATTTGGCTACACCTTC.

V usage is TRBV7-9 and J usage is TRBJ2-7; 7 nucleotides line up with TRBD1. Germline CDR1 is SEHNR and CDR2 is FQNEAQ (reference sequence). CDR3 length: 14 amino acids. The V and J ends lost 3 bases and 1 base, in that order; junction bases with no gene match: 3. The CDR3, as DNA: TGTGCCAGCAGCTTCGTCAGGGGGTCCTACGAGCAGTACTTC. It is translated as CASSFVRGSYEQYF.

The J gene is TRBJ1-2, the V gene TRBV6-5; 12 nucleotides line up with TRBD1. V gave up 7 bases and J gave up 4 bases; unmatched junction bases: 4. From germline, CDR1 is MNHEY and CDR2 SVGAGI. The CDR3 runs 14 residues. The CDR3 DNA follows: TGTGCCAGCACTGGGACAGGGGGCGTCTATGGCTACACCTTC. Translating it yields CASTGTGGVYGYTF.

The chain uses TRBV30 and TRBJ1-4; TRBD1 might be the D (6 bases). The CDR3 totals 14 residues. Per germline, CDR1 GTSNPN and CDR2 SVGIG (reference sequence). V shed 2 bases and J shed 10 bases, with 17 bases lying between them. The chain's CDR3 is CAWSITGKDVKLFF. CDR3 sequence (DNA): TGTGCCTGGAGTATAACAGGGAAAGATGTAAAACTGTTTTTT.

V is TRBV5-1 and J is TRBJ1-4; D is perhaps TRBD1 (6 bases). CDR3 size: 15 residues. Trimming pared 6 bases from V and 2 bases from J, leaving 14 bases between. Germline assignment: CDR1 SGHRS and CDR2 YFSETQ. This CDR3 is CASMKGGRTNEKLFF. The CDR3 DNA follows: TGCGCCAGCATGAAGGGGGGGCGGACTAATGAAAAACTGTTTTTT.

V and J are TRBV7-6 and TRBJ2-1, with D possibly being TRBD2 (6 bases). Trimming cost V 1 base and J 2 bases, with 12 bases left between them. The CDR3 extends over 16 amino acids. The germline CDR1 and CDR2 sequences are SGHVS and FNYEAQ. The CDR3 loop is CASSLGGTATYNEQFF. Here the CDR3 DNA reads TGTGCCAGCAGCTTAGGCGGGACCGCTACCTACAATGAGCAGTTCTTC.

The J gene is TRBJ1-5, the V gene TRBV6-5, with 7 nucleotides matching TRBD1. Germline CDR1 is MNHEY and CDR2 is SVGAGI. J was trimmed by 2 bases and V by 4 bases; bases with no gene match: 8. CDR3 length: 16 amino acids. The DNA of the CDR3 is TGTGCCAGCAGTTTGACAGGGACAAGGGGCAATCAGCCCCAGCATTTT. Its protein product is CASSLTGTRGNQPQHF.

A word on this clone: Germline and junction disagree at one end, which may indicate a read error. This sequence joins TRBV6-5 and TRBJ1-4, with 8 bases aligning to TRBD1. The CDR3 sequence is 13 residues long. Germline V gene sequence: CDR1 MNHEY, CDR2 SVGAGI. This CDR3 reads CASREDRDLGGDF. The CDR3 DNA is TGTGCCAGCAGAGAGGACAGGGACCTAGGGGGCGATTTT.

The rearrangement joins TRBV5-1 to TRBJ2-2; 8 nucleotides line up with TRBD2. V lost 4 bases, J lost 5 bases, and 7 bases stayed unmatched. This CDR3 is 15 amino acids long. Germline CDR1 reads SGHRS; CDR2 reads YFSETQ. Here the CDR3 DNA reads TGCGCCAGCAGCCTAATACCGGGAGGGACCGGGGAGCTGTTTTTT. Its translation is CASSLIPGGTGELFF.

The CDR3 is CASSTYDRDGYTF. In DNA, the CDR3 is TGTGCCAGCAGCACTTATGACAGGGACGGCTACACCTTC. The chain is built from TRBV5-8 and TRBJ1-2, with TRBD1 matching 7 bases. The trim removed 4 bases at V and 8 bases at J, leaving 8 bases unmatched. Germline V gene data show CDR1 as SGHTS and CDR2 as YDEGEE. CDR3 length: 13 residues.

V is TRBV25-1 and J is TRBJ2-1; no definite D call. CDR1 MGHDK and CDR2 SYGVNS come from the germline V gene. This CDR3 region has 13 residues. Trimming cost V 4 bases and J 8 bases, with 12 bases left between them. The CDR3 coding sequence is TGTGCCAGCAGTGTTGAGAGAGCTGATGAGCAGTTCTTC. Its translation is CASSVERADEQFF.

This sequence joins TRBV6-2 or TRBV6-3 and TRBJ2-7, with D perhaps TRBD2 (7 bases). Trimming removed 5 bases from V and 7 bases from J, with 15 bases in between. Germline CDR1 MNHEY, CDR2 SVGEGT. This CDR3 has 13 residues. CDR3 bases: TGTGCCAGCAGTATTGGGGGGGCCTGGGAGCAGTACGTC. Protein product: CASSIGGAWEQYV.

This clone has only one observation. The J gene is TRBJ2-2, the V gene TRBV11-3, with 7 bases that match TRBD1. With V trimmed by 5 bases and J by 2 bases, 5 bases remained unmatched. Germline V gives CDR1 SGHNT, CDR2 YENEEA. This CDR3 has 15 amino acids. DNA of the CDR3: TGTGCCAGCAGCCAGACAGGGATTAACACCGGGGAGCTGTTTTTT. It encodes CASSQTGINTGELFF.

This rearrangement joins TRBV24-1 to TRBJ2-5, with D maybe TRBD1 (5 bases). The V end was cut by 4 bases, the J end by 2 bases, with 7 bases between. The germline V gene has CDR1 KGHDR and CDR2 SFDVKD. CDR3 length equals 13 residues. CDR3 nucleotides: TGTGCCACCAGTGACAAGGGGCAAGAGACCCAGTACTTC. It codes for CATSDKGQETQYF.